Presented here are 27 T cell receptor beta chains from one specimen sequenced in a study of cytomegalovirus exposure and HLA in healthy donors. The study ran its PCR with 60 Vbeta and 13 Jbeta primers. The protocol was immunoSEQ multiplex PCR, while the TCRdb copy is restricted to in-frame clones and leaves out a portion. The sample holds about 110,000 clones; roughly two thirds are singletons and the top ten take about 2.2%. Sample: PBMCs. Receptor source: a woman in her twenties or thirties in good health and CMV-seronegative.

This clone was detected a few times. The rearrangement uses TRBV6-7 and TRBJ2-2, with D possibly matching TRBD2 (7 bases). TRBV6-7 is labeled an ORF, and its function is uncertain. V was shortened by 10 bases and J by 6 bases, with 30 bases between the two germline ends. This CDR3 comprises 18 residues. The CDR3: CANTKGRGRDISPGELFF. The CDR3 DNA reads as TGTGCCAACACAAAGGGGAGGGGGAGGGACATAAGTCCCGGGGAGCTGTTTTTT.

DNA of the CDR3: TGTGCCAGCAGCCAAGGATATAGCGGGAGAAACATTCAGTACTTC. It encodes CASSQGYSGRNIQYF. The V and J genes are TRBV14 and TRBJ2-4; 9 bases agree with TRBD2. Per the germline V gene, CDR1 is SGHDN and CDR2 is FVKESK. The V and J ends lost 1 base and 6 bases, in that order; junction bases with no gene match: 4. The CDR3 extends over 15 amino acids. The whole variable domain, remainder taken from reference TRBV14 and TRBJ2-4, is EAGVTQFPSHSVIEKGQTVTLRCDPISGHDNLYWYRRVMGKEIKFLLHFVKESKQDESGMPNNRFLAERTGGTYSTLKVQPAELEDSGVYFCASSQGYSGRNIQYFGAGTRLSVL.

J is TRBJ2-1 and V is TRBV7-9, with 7 bases that match TRBD2. This CDR3 contains 16 residues. Germline-derived CDR1 and CDR2 are SEHNR and FQNEAQ (reference sequence). Trimming took 5 bases from V and 2 from J; bases not matched to a gene: 9. The CDR3: CASSPRGGSTYNEQFF. Here the CDR3 DNA reads TGTGCCAGCAGCCCCCGGGGCGGGAGTACCTACAATGAGCAGTTCTTC. Complete variable domain (other parts from reference TRBV7-9 and TRBJ2-1): DTGVSQNPRHKITKRGQNVTFRCDPISEHNRLYWYRQTLGQGPEFLTYFQNEAQLEKSRLLSDRFSAERPKGSFSTLEIQRTEQGDSAMYLCASSPRGGSTYNEQFFGPGTRLTVL.

V is TRBV7-9 and J is TRBJ2-5, with D tentatively TRBD1 (6 bases). V shed 4 bases and J shed 2 bases, with 14 bases lying between them. The CDR3 is 15 amino acids. Germline CDR1 is SEHNR and CDR2 is FQNEAQ (reference sequence). For the CDR3, the DNA is TGTGCCAGCAGCTCATTGACAGGACATCAAGAGACCCAGTACTTC. This translates into CASSSLTGHQETQYF. Looking up the rest from reference TRBV7-9 and TRBJ2-5 gives the full variable domain: DTGVSQNPRHKITKRGQNVTFRCDPISEHNRLYWYRQTLGQGPEFLTYFQNEAQLEKSRLLSDRFSAERPKGSFSTLEIQRTEQGDSAMYLCASSSLTGHQETQYFGPGTRLLVL.

The genes are TRBV28 and TRBJ2-7; D possibly corresponds to TRBD1 (6 bases). CDR1 is MDHEN and CDR2 is SYDVKM in the germline V gene. The CDR3 is 15 amino acids. The ends were cut back, 7 bases at V and 3 bases at J, with 19 bases in the middle. The CDR3 spells CASTRVETGVYEQYF. In DNA form, the CDR3 reads TGTGCCAGCACCCGTGTAGAGACAGGAGTCTACGAGCAGTACTTC.

The rearrangement uses TRBV6-5 and TRBJ1-5; the match to TRBD1 covers 9 bases. Looked up from germline, CDR1 is MNHEY and CDR2 is SVGAGI. This CDR3 has 13 amino acids. J lost 5 bases, V lost 4 bases, and 0 bases had no gene match. This CDR3 is CASSWDRDQPQHF. Here the CDR3 DNA reads TGTGCCAGCAGTTGGGACAGGGATCAGCCCCAGCATTTT.

V is TRBV27 and J is TRBJ2-1; D is unclear. The germline V gene encodes CDR1 MNHEY and CDR2 SMNVEV (reference sequence). The germline V and J ends were trimmed by 6 bases and 0 bases, with 9 bases remaining between them. The CDR3 has 14 residues. The CDR3 reads CASSPVASYNEQFF. Written as DNA, the CDR3 is TGTGCCAGCAGCCCGGTTGCCTCCTACAATGAGCAGTTCTTC.

The chain couples TRBV7-3 to TRBJ2-1; 8 bases map to TRBD2. J lost 2 bases, V lost 1 base, and 1 base had no gene match. The CDR3 is made up of 15 amino acids. Germline assignment: CDR1 SGHTA and CDR2 FQGTGA. This chain's CDR3 is CASSLISGAYNEQFF. Here the CDR3 DNA reads TGTGCCAGCAGCTTAATTAGCGGGGCCTACAATGAGCAGTTCTTC.

The rearrangement uses TRBV5-6 and TRBJ2-1, with D maybe TRBD1 (6 bases). CDR3 length equals 16 residues. Germline CDR1 reads SGHDT; CDR2 reads YYEEEE. Deletions cut 3 bases from V and 8 bases from J, with 21 bases between. In DNA form, the CDR3 reads TGTGCCAGCAGCTATCCGGGACACGCTCAGGAAGATGAGCAGTTCTTC. It specifies CASSYPGHAQEDEQFF. Drawing the rest from reference TRBV5-6 and TRBJ2-1, the complete variable domain is DAGVTQSPTHLIKTRGQQVTLRCSPKSGHDTVSWYQQALGQGPQFIFQYYEEEERQRGNFPDRFSGHQFPNYSSELNVNALLLGDSALYLCASSYPGHAQEDEQFFGPGTRLTVL.

The CDR3 reads CASSLSGSIGGEQFF. As DNA, the CDR3 is TGTGCCAGCTCACTAAGCGGGAGCATAGGGGGTGAGCAGTTCTTC. This chain joins TRBV18 and TRBJ2-1; 8 bases map to TRBD2. The CDR3 spans 15 residues. The germline V gene encodes CDR1 KGHSH and CDR2 LQKENI. V lost 4 bases to trimming and J lost 9 bases; unmatched junction nucleotides: 11.

V and J are TRBV5-5 and TRBJ1-1; a possible D gene is TRBD1 (5 bases). The V gene lost 1 base and the J gene lost 1 base, with 11 bases spanning the gap. Germline-derived CDR1 and CDR2 are SGHKS and YYEKEE (reference sequence). CDR3 size: 15 residues. In nucleotides, the CDR3 is TGTGCCAGCAGCTTGATTAGGGGCGCGAACACTGAAGCTTTCTTT. It specifies CASSLIRGANTEAFF.

In its sample, this clone was seen a few times. The chain has TRBV2 and TRBJ2-7, with 7 bases lining up with TRBD2. This CDR3 has 14 amino acids. Germline CDR1 reads SNHLY; CDR2 reads FYNNEI. The V gene end was trimmed by 6 bases and the J gene end by 2 bases; junction bases not matched to a gene: 7. CDR3 residues: CASSAGLGTYEQYF. The CDR3 DNA follows: TGTGCCAGCAGCGCAGGACTAGGGACCTACGAGCAGTACTTC.

The V gene is TRBV5-1, the J gene TRBJ2-7; possible D gene TRBD2, 7 bases. V lost 5 bases and J lost 0, with 15 bases in between. Germline V lookup: CDR1 SGHRS, CDR2 YFSETQ. This CDR3 spans 15 amino acids. Here the CDR3 DNA reads TGCGCCAGCAGAAGGGGAGGGGGGCGCTCCTACGAGCAGTACTTC. Amino acid sequence: CASRRGGGRSYEQYF. The full variable domain, rest sourced from reference TRBV5-1 and TRBJ2-7, is KAGVTQTPRYLIKTRGQQVTLSCSPISGHRSVSWYQQTPGQGLQFLFEYFSETQRNKGNFPGRFSGRQFSNSRSEMNVSTLELGDSALYLCASRRGGGRSYEQYFGPGTRLTVT.

The chain is built from TRBV7-9 and TRBJ1-6; 11 bases are shared with TRBD1. The trim removed 4 bases at V and 6 bases at J, leaving 2 bases unmatched. This CDR3 is built from 15 residues. Germline CDR1 is SEHNR and CDR2 is FQNEAQ (reference sequence). The CDR3 loop is CASSSGQGANSPLHF. The CDR3, as DNA: TGTGCCAGCAGCTCCGGACAGGGGGCTAATTCACCCCTCCACTTT.

The J gene is TRBJ2-3, the V gene TRBV19; 9 bases match TRBD1. V trimming: 6 bases; J trimming: 6 bases; junction bases outside the gene matches: 10. The CDR3 consists of 15 residues. Germline-derived CDR1 and CDR2 are LNHDA and SQIVND (reference sequence). In DNA form, the CDR3 reads TGTGCCAGTAGCACCGGGACAGGGCCATTCGATACGCAGTATTTT. Translation: CASSTGTGPFDTQYF.

This clone was counted between two and nine times. The rearrangement uses TRBV5-1 and TRBJ2-1; 8 bases match TRBD2. The CDR3 runs to 15 residues. The germline V gene encodes CDR1 SGHRS and CDR2 YFSETQ. The junction had 4 bases not matched to a gene; V was cut back by 0 bases and J by 5 bases. The CDR3 nucleotides are TGCGCCAGCAGCTTGGTTCTAGCGGGTAACAATGAGCAGTTCTTC. It encodes CASSLVLAGNNEQFF.

This chain links TRBV5-1 with TRBJ2-3; maybe TRBD1 (6 bases). The CDR3 contains 14 residues. CDR1 is SGHRS, CDR2 YFSETQ, per germline. Trimming cost V 6 bases and J 4 bases, with 15 bases left between them. The CDR3 here is CASTIGGLPDTQYF. Written as DNA, the CDR3 is TGCGCCAGCACCATTGGGGGCCTCCCAGATACGCAGTATTTT.

The CDR3 DNA reads as TGTGCCAGCAGTTTGCAGGGGATCAATTCACCCCTCCACTTT. This encodes CASSLQGINSPLHF. The rearrangement uses TRBV28 and TRBJ1-6, with D perhaps matching TRBD1 (6 bases). The germline V gene encodes CDR1 MDHEN and CDR2 SYDVKM. CDR3 length equals 14 residues. V was clipped by 3 bases and J by 7 bases, with 10 bases between them.

The rearrangement uses TRBV5-4 and TRBJ2-7; TRBD1 is a possible D gene (6 bases). Trimming took off 0 bases at V and 6 bases at J, with 7 bases between the two ends. Per the germline V gene, CDR1 is SGHNT and CDR2 is YYREEE (reference sequence). The CDR3 has 12 amino acids. CDR3 coding DNA: TGTGCCAGCAGCTTGGGCAGGGGCGAGCAGTACTTC. Translation gives CASSLGRGEQYF.

The V call is TRBV7-2, the J call TRBJ1-2, with D perhaps matching TRBD1 (6 bases). The V and J ends lost 5 bases and 4 bases respectively, with 11 bases between them. The CDR3 consists of 13 residues. Per the germline V gene, CDR1 is SGHTA and CDR2 is FQGNSA. As DNA, the CDR3 is TGTGCCAGCAGCACCGGACAGATCTATGGCTACACCTTC. Translation gives CASSTGQIYGYTF.

The chain uses TRBV10-3 and TRBJ1-1; D ambiguous. This CDR3 has 11 residues. V was trimmed by 6 bases and J by 1 base, leaving 3 bases between them. Germline V gene data show CDR1 as ENHRY and CDR2 as SYGVKD. CDR3 coding DNA: TGTGCCATCAGCGGGAACACTGAAGCTTTCTTT. As protein: CAISGNTEAFF.

The CDR3 nucleotides are TGTGCCAGCAGTGAGATTAGCGGGAGGACAGATACGCAGTATTTT. Protein product: CASSEISGRTDTQYF. V usage is TRBV25-1 and J usage is TRBJ2-3, with 10 bases lining up with TRBD2. Per germline, CDR1 MGHDK and CDR2 SYGVNS. The CDR3 has 15 residues. V lost 3 bases to trimming and J lost 3 bases; unmatched junction nucleotides: 3.

This clone was counted a few times. The V and J genes are TRBV2 and TRBJ1-1; D gene uncertain. Germline-derived CDR1 and CDR2 are SNHLY and FYNNEI. This CDR3 region has 13 residues. With 7 bases removed from V and 3 bases from J, the gap between germline ends came to 12 bases. The DNA for the CDR3 is TGTGCCAGCACGGGAGGATTGGACACTGAAGCTTTCTTT. This sequence encodes CASTGGLDTEAFF.

V is TRBV6-5 and J is TRBJ2-7; TRBD2 agrees at 10 bases. The CDR3 extends over 14 amino acids. J gave up 3 bases and V 5 bases, and 4 bases lay outside the gene matches. The germline V gene encodes CDR1 MNHEY and CDR2 SVGAGI. The CDR3 reads CASSSGLADYEQYF. The CDR3 DNA follows: TGTGCCAGCAGTAGCGGACTAGCGGACTACGAGCAGTACTTC.

The chain joins TRBV7-3 to TRBJ2-6; perhaps TRBD1 as D (6 bases). The CDR3 extends over 15 amino acids. V lost 2 bases and J 1 base, leaving 6 bases between the germline ends. Germline CDR1 and CDR2: SGHTA and FQGTGA. The CDR3 DNA is TGTGCCAGCAGCTTAGGACAGTCTGGGGCCAACGTCCTGACTTTC. Translation gives CASSLGQSGANVLTF.

This clone appeared a single time. This chain joins TRBV9 and TRBJ1-2; D possibly corresponds to TRBD1 (5 bases). The CDR3 has 15 amino acids. Germline V CDR1 and CDR2: SGDLS, YYNGEE. Deletions cut 4 bases from V and 8 bases from J, with 21 bases between. CDR3 nucleotide sequence: TGTGCCAGCAGCCCGTCGGGAGGGGAACGCGGCGGCTACACCTTC. Translated, it gives CASSPSGGERGGYTF. Filled out from reference TRBV9 and TRBJ1-2, the complete variable domain reads DSGVTQTPKHLITATGQRVTLRCSPRSGDLSVYWYQQSLDQGLQFLIQYYNGEERAKGNILERFSAQQFPDLHSELNLSSLELGDSALYFCASSPSGGERGGYTFGSGTRLTVV.

The chain joins TRBV9 to TRBJ1-2, with D possibly TRBD1 on 5 matching bases. The CDR3 is made up of 15 amino acids. Between the trimmed V and J ends, which lost 0 bases and 4 bases, there was a span of 13 bases. The germline V gene has CDR1 SGDLS and CDR2 YYNGEE. CDR3 in DNA: TGTGCCAGCAGCGTAGAGGGGCAGGGCAGCTATGGCTACACCTTC. Translated, it gives CASSVEGQGSYGYTF.